This TCR beta chain was sequenced during a study of identical twins' blood T cells. The CDR3 runs 15 residues. The V gene lost 3 bases and the J gene lost 8 bases, with 19 bases spanning the gap. Germline V gene lookup returns CDR1 DFQATT and CDR2 SNEGSKA (reference sequence). From the 5' RACE reads, TCRdb called clonotypes with MiXCR, one entry per CDR3 protein. The data hold fewer than 450,000 distinct CDR3 sequences, with roughly 27% observed a single time. Material: PBMCs. The sequence was obtained from a woman between 18 and 50 years old in good health. J is TRBJ1-4 and V is TRBV20-1; TRBD1 might be the D (6 bases). The CDR3 nucleotides are TGCAGTGCTAGTCAAGCGGCCAGGGGCAACGAAAAACTGTTTTTT. Amino acids: CSASQAARGNEKLFF.